This T cell receptor (beta chain) is drawn from a study of identical twins (dated by TCRdb to about 2016). Notes on the research overall: The study deep-sequenced TCR alpha and beta repertoires from monozygotic twins, unrelated adults of various ages and cord blood to test whether fetal clonotypes persist. To rule out contamination, replicate twin experiments were performed at different times with different library preparation protocols.

Study-wide findings and limitations: A weaker excess of twin sharing was found in beta out-of-frame sequences because the signal-to-noise ratio was lowered by fewer shared sequences. Abundant cord blood beta clonotypes had fewer insertions, young adult naive repertoires showed a similar but weaker trend, and memory repertoires showed no such trend. Out-of-frame TCR alpha sharing in monozygotic twins was systematically underestimated by recombination models, whereas sharing between unrelated individuals was in agreement with the recombination models. Compared with coincidental sharing between unrelated individuals, an excess of low generation-probability sequences was observed among out-of-frame TCR alpha sequences shared between twins. Invariant T cells such as MAIT and iNKT could partly confound zero-insertion analyses, although diverse VJ usage argued against such confounding for most clonotypes. Because the same donors could not be followed over many years, conclusions were based on cross-sectional statistical analysis.

About this clonotype: No cognate antigen has been identified for it. Within one base of it there is no much larger clone, and no base qualities were kept.

The library was generated by 5' RACE. The sequencer listed for this sample is Illumina HiSeq 2000. Template switching added a universal primer binding site, and the final cDNA carried a unique molecular identifier that allowed TCR cDNA molecules to be counted accurately. Specific primers in the conserved constant-segment region were used to synthesize first-strand cDNA for TCR alpha and beta chains. To control for contamination, each cDNA library was double barcoded with a SMART-Mk sample barcode plus Illumina barcodes. TruSeq adapter sequences, together with Illumina sample barcodes, were added in two successive PCR steps. The TCR alpha and beta cDNA libraries were sequenced on the Illumina HiSeq platform using custom primers. The authors' analysis ran thus. MiGEC processed the raw reads to extract unique molecular identifiers, while MiXCR was used to determine the CDR3 positions. Recombination models were inferred per individual with the repgenHMM and IGoR tools using an EM algorithm. The tcR package in R was used for shared clonotype analysis, with sharing normalized by the product of cloneset sizes. To study raw recombination without the effects of thymic and clonal selection, out-of-frame nonproductive sequences were analyzed. Using fastp at Q25 and MiXCR, TCRdb reprocessed the public reads and kept productive beta chains. Duplicate CDR3 protein sequences are folded into a single record with the most common DNA and genes. TCRdb, rather than the study authors, made the V and J calls. The table for this sample lists 450,000 or so distinct CDR3 sequences; approximately 14% of them were counted only once. Together, the top ten hold around 0.48% of the sample.

The CDR3 runs 13 residues from the cysteine to the phenylalanine. Kept here is only the CDR3 DNA, which spans 39 bases and is read in frame from base 1. The germline V gene encodes CDR1 MDHEN and CDR2 SYDVKM. Only healthy Caucasian donors were included. Three pairs of female monozygotic twins, all aged roughly 18 to 29 years, were included in the twin cohort. Positive isolation kits from Invitrogen were used to isolate the CD4+ and CD8+ T cell populations. The sample was also linked to a second study, of yellow fever vaccine responses in identical twins. That second publication adds: According to the authors, in identical twins the way T cells responded to vaccination appeared partly convergent and partly personalized. Focusing on identical twins, the study followed the T cell clones that responded to the vaccine, and did so with precision.

The specimen was CD4+ T cells sorted from blood. This sequence originates from a woman aged 18-30 years in good health. The sequence links TRBV28 to TRBJ2-1, with a tentative D call of TRBD1 or TRBD2, each matching 6 bases. The CDR3 region reads CVGGFSSYNEQFF. The DNA reads TGTGTAGGGGGGTTCAGCTCCTACAATGAGCAGTTCTTC.